The 28 T cell receptor beta chains reported below all come from one sample, sequenced in a study of molecular identifiers for immune sequencing clone quantification (dated by TCRdb to about 2018). Receptor amplification or capture employed PCR. Sequenced using a NextSeq 500. TCRdb reprocessed the public reads (quality trimming at Q25 with fastp, clone calling with MiXCR) and kept in-frame beta chains. Rows matching on CDR3 protein sequence are summarized as one entry with the most common DNA and genes. Across this sample there are more than 450,000 distinct CDR3 sequences, with around 23% seen only once. Of the sample, 0.7% to 0.9% falls within the top ten clones. The specimen sequenced was naive CD8+ T cells from blood, with Jurkat cell RNA spiked in. Interpreted using the paper, the cell subset or site label stands for: FACS-sorted CD8+CD4-CCR7+CD45RA+ naive T cells. Source of these receptors: a human donor in good health. Some libraries in this study had Jurkat cell RNA spiked in.

This sequence joins TRBV6-2 or TRBV6-3 and TRBJ2-4; 10 bases line up with TRBD2. The CDR3 is made up of 15 amino acids. With 6 bases clipped from V and 2 bases from J, the junction kept 4 bases outside the gene matches. The germline V gene has CDR1 MNHEY and CDR2 SVGEGT. The CDR3 sequence is CASRGTSVPKNIQYF. The CDR3 coding sequence is TGTGCCAGCAGGGGGACTAGCGTCCCCAAAAACATTCAGTACTTC.

This clonotype came up many times. CDR3 in DNA: TGTGCCAACCGGAGGGGAGCTTACGAGCAGTACTTC. This translates into CANRRGAYEQYF. V gene TRBV2 combines with J gene TRBJ2-7; a weak D match, TRBD2 (6 bases). Deletions cut 10 bases from V and 4 bases from J, with 14 bases between. Germline lookup yields CDR1 SNHLY and CDR2 FYNNEI. The CDR3 has 12 amino acids.

This clonotype was counted at least ten times. The chain uses TRBV28 and TRBJ2-7, with TRBD2 matching 7 bases. The V and J ends lost 5 bases and 5 bases, in that order; junction bases with no gene match: 6. The CDR3 totals 13 residues. CDR1 and CDR2 (germline): MDHEN, SYDVKM. The DNA for the CDR3 is TGTGCCAGCAGTCCGGGACTATGGCACGAGCAGTACTTC. Protein sequence: CASSPGLWHEQYF.

This clonotype was picked up a small number of times. The rearrangement uses TRBV19 and TRBJ2-7; 9 nucleotides align to TRBD1. The CDR3 spans 14 residues. The germline CDR1 and CDR2 sequences are LNHDA and SQIVND (reference sequence). V shed 7 bases, J shed 4 bases, and the junction held 8 bases outside the gene matches. CDR3 DNA: TGTGCCAGTACACCGGGACAGGGTCGGTACGAGCAGTACTTC. Translated, it gives CASTPGQGRYEQYF.

The table lists this clonotype with a few counts. The chain employs TRBV6-2 or TRBV6-3 and TRBJ1-2; the D is unclear. V was trimmed by 4 bases and J by 5 bases, leaving 5 bases between them. This CDR3 is 11 amino acids long. Germline V lookup: CDR1 MNHEY, CDR2 SVGEGT. DNA for the CDR3: TGTGCCAGCAGTTTCGCGTATGGCTACACCTTC. Its protein product is CASSFAYGYTF.

This clonotype has a count of ten or more. V usage is TRBV5-1 and J usage is TRBJ2-2; D remains ambiguous. The CDR3 covers 12 residues. Germline V gene sequence: CDR1 SGHRS, CDR2 YFSETQ. Trimming removed 7 bases from V and 3 bases from J, with 7 bases in between. The DNA for the CDR3 is TGCGCCAGCTACATATACACCGGGGAGCTGTTTTTT. It translates to CASYIYTGELFF.

There are many counts of this clonotype. V gene TRBV7-9 combines with J gene TRBJ2-7; D is unclear. The V end was cut by 5 bases, the J end by 0 bases, with 8 bases between. The CDR3 runs 13 residues. CDR1 and CDR2 (germline): SEHNR, FQNEAQ (reference sequence). This CDR3 is CASSPESSYEQYF. DNA for the CDR3: TGTGCCAGCAGCCCGGAAAGCTCCTACGAGCAGTACTTC.

This clonotype showed up many times. The chain combines TRBV19 with TRBJ1-4; D is unresolved. Germline assignment: CDR1 LNHDA and CDR2 SQIVND (reference sequence). This CDR3 has 15 amino acids. Trimming shortened V by 3 bases and J by 5 bases, and 13 bases separated the two germline ends. CDR3 in amino acids: CASSIRQPGNEKLFF. In DNA form, the CDR3 reads TGTGCCAGTAGTATCCGTCAGCCTGGAAATGAAAAACTGTTTTTT.

With regard to this clonotype: A much larger clone lies one base from this, so it may be a read error. The chain joins TRBV6-5 to TRBJ1-4; D is perhaps TRBD1 (6 bases). The CDR3 loop spans 16 amino acids. Germline loops: CDR1 MNHEY, CDR2 SVGAGI. The CDR3 DNA reads as TGTGCCGGCAGTATTGGACAGCCGTCCCTAATGGGGGAACTGTTTTTT. This gives the protein CAGSIGQPSLMGELFF.

A note on this clonotype: This may be a read error, as it is one base from a much larger clone. V usage is TRBV4-3 and J usage is TRBJ2-7, with unresolved D. Trimming removed 7 bases at V and 1 base at J, with 17 bases between. The germline V gene encodes CDR1 LGHNA and CDR2 YSLEER. The CDR3 covers 15 residues. The CDR3 protein is CASTPRYVASYEQYF. The CDR3, as DNA: TGCGCCAGCACCCCAAGGTATGTGGCTTCCTACGAGCAGTACTTC.

The V and J genes are TRBV11-2 and TRBJ1-1, with a possible D match to TRBD1 (5 bases). The CDR3 runs 14 residues. Trimming took 5 bases from V and 7 from J, leaving 17 bases between them. The germline V gene encodes CDR1 SGHAT and CDR2 FQNNGV. The DNA of the CDR3 is TGTGCCAGCAGCCATTTCTCCTTCCAGGGTGAAGCTTTCTTT. The encoded protein is CASSHFSFQGEAFF.

This clonotype was detected many times. The rearrangement links TRBV9 to TRBJ1-1; no reliable D call. CDR3 length: 14 residues. The V end was cut by 2 bases, the J end by 0 bases, with 8 bases between. Germline values: CDR1 SGDLS, CDR2 YYNGEE. CDR3 sequence (DNA): TGTGCCAGCAGCGTTCATGAAATGAACACTGAAGCTTTCTTT. Translating gives CASSVHEMNTEAFF.

This clonotype occurred a few times. This rearrangement joins TRBV7-9 to TRBJ1-1; 11 bases fit TRBD1. CDR3 size: 14 residues. V was pared by 5 bases and J by 7 bases, with 6 bases of the junction left unmatched. Germline assignment: CDR1 SEHNR and CDR2 FQNEAQ (reference sequence). The CDR3 region has the DNA TGTGCCAGCAGCCAAGGGACAGGGGGAGTTGAAGCTTTCTTT. This codes for CASSQGTGGVEAFF.

Comment on this clonotype: One end of the junction varies from germline; a read error may be responsible. This rearrangement joins TRBV6-5 to TRBJ2-2, with D hard to call. In germline, CDR1 is MNHEY, CDR2 SVGAGI. The CDR3 covers 15 residues. This CDR3 reads CAGSYSSANTGELFF. CDR3 nucleotide sequence: TGTGCCGGCAGTTACTCGTCCGCGAACACCGGGGAGCTGTTTTTT.

In this sample, this clonotype turned up many times. The V and J genes are TRBV5-6 and TRBJ1-1; D perhaps matches TRBD1 (5 bases). Trimming took 4 bases from V and 4 from J, leaving 11 bases between them. Germline V gene data show CDR1 as SGHDT and CDR2 as YYEEEE. The CDR3 runs to 13 residues. As DNA, the CDR3 is TGTGCCAGCAGCCCGGACGGGGGCACTGAAGCTTTCTTT. Its translation is CASSPDGGTEAFF.

This clonotype showed up just a few times. The chain recombines TRBV3-1 with TRBJ2-7, with 7 positions matching TRBD1. The CDR3 loop spans 13 amino acids. Germline loops: CDR1 LGHDT, CDR2 YNNKEL (reference sequence). With 3 bases clipped from V and 6 bases from J, the junction kept 5 bases outside the gene matches. CDR3 amino acids: CASSQAGQVEQYF. In DNA, the CDR3 is TGTGCCAGCAGCCAGGCAGGACAGGTCGAGCAGTACTTC.

CDR3 sequence reads: CASSLGPGQSNEKLFF. DNA of the CDR3: TGTGCCAGCAGCTTAGGCCCGGGACAGTCTAATGAAAAACTGTTTTTT. The gene calls are TRBV11-2 and TRBJ1-4; 7 bases map to TRBD1. Germline-derived CDR1 and CDR2 are SGHAT and FQNNGV. With 1 base clipped from V and 3 bases from J, the junction kept 5 bases outside the gene matches. CDR3 length equals 16 residues.

This clonotype has ten or more counts. This rearrangement joins TRBV12-3 or TRBV12-4 to TRBJ2-7; TRBD2 might be the D (5 bases). This CDR3 is built from 12 residues. Trimming took 5 bases from V and 2 from J, leaving 7 bases between them. CDR3 amino acids: CASSPRAYEQYF. As DNA, the CDR3 is TGTGCCAGCAGTCCGAGGGCCTACGAGCAGTACTTC.

At least ten counts were recorded for this clonotype. The chain has TRBV24-1 and TRBJ2-2; D is unclear. The length of the CDR3 is 14 residues. V lost 1 base and J lost 3, with 5 bases in between. CDR1 and CDR2 (germline): KGHDR, SFDVKD. The CDR3 coding sequence is TGTGCCACCAGTGATTTTGGGGACACCGGGGAGCTGTTTTTT. This sequence encodes CATSDFGDTGELFF.

Details on this clonotype: A clone one base away is much larger, so this may be a read error. V usage is TRBV10-3 and J usage is TRBJ1-1; D might be TRBD1 (6 bases). The CDR3 has 12 amino acids. Looked up from germline, CDR1 is ENHRY and CDR2 is SYGVKD. The CDR3 region is CATTQGSTEAIF. The CDR3 DNA follows: TGTGCCACCACTCAGGGGTCCACTGAAGCTATCTTT.

As regards this clonotype: A much larger clone lies a single base off, so this may be a read error. This chain joins TRBV7-2 and TRBJ2-3; TRBD2 matches 11 bases. Looked up from germline, CDR1 is SGHTA and CDR2 is FQGNSA. The CDR3 has 18 residues. CDR3 bases: TGTGCCAGCAGCTCGCTGACTAGCGGGGCGGGGAGAATAGATAAGCAGTATTTT. This gives the protein CASSSLTSGAGRIDKQYF.

About this clonotype itself: Sequence at one end of the junction differs from germline and may be a read error. The chain uses TRBV7-2 and TRBJ1-2, with D unclear. CDR1 is SGHTA and CDR2 is FQGNSA in the germline V gene. This CDR3 has 14 residues. The DNA of the CDR3 is TGTGCCAGCAGCTCCTCGAGGGCTAACTGTGGCTACACCTTC. Amino acid sequence: CASSSSRANCGYTF.

Ten or more counts support this clonotype. The V call is TRBV5-1, the J call TRBJ2-5, with D possibly matching TRBD2 (5 bases). Looked up from germline, CDR1 is SGHRS and CDR2 is YFSETQ. The germline V and J ends were trimmed by 2 bases and 5 bases, with 16 bases remaining between them. This CDR3 spans 15 amino acids. The CDR3 loop reads CASSLLDSMRETQYF. The DNA of the CDR3 is TGCGCCAGCAGCTTACTGGACTCGATGAGGGAGACCCAGTACTTC.

This clonotype has a count of ten or more. The V call is TRBV5-1, the J call TRBJ2-7, with D tentatively TRBD2 (5 bases). V shed 4 bases and J shed 2 bases, with 16 bases lying between them. CDR3 length: 15 amino acids. Germline V gene lookup returns CDR1 SGHRS and CDR2 YFSETQ. CDR3 bases: TGCGCCAGCAGCCCGAAGGCCGGACTCCCCTACGAGCAGTACTTC. Translation: CASSPKAGLPYEQYF. Complete variable domain (other parts from reference TRBV5-1 and TRBJ2-7): KAGVTQTPRYLIKTRGQQVTLSCSPISGHRSVSWYQQTPGQGLQFLFEYFSETQRNKGNFPGRFSGRQFSNSRSEMNVSTLELGDSALYLCASSPKAGLPYEQYFGPGTRLTVT.

This clonotype was picked up many times. The chain recombines TRBV2 with TRBJ1-2; tentatively, D is TRBD1 (5 bases). This CDR3 spans 13 amino acids. Germline CDR1 SNHLY, CDR2 FYNNEI. V was shortened by 4 bases and J by 2 bases, with 8 bases between the two germline ends. DNA of the CDR3: TGTGCCAGCAGTGGAGGGGAAAACTATGGCTACACCTTC. Translation gives CASSGGENYGYTF.

This sequence joins TRBV24-1 and TRBJ2-5, with 8 positions matching TRBD1. With V trimmed by 4 bases and J by 4 bases, 7 bases remained unmatched. The CDR3 runs 15 residues. Germline-derived CDR1 and CDR2 are KGHDR and SFDVKD. In nucleotides, the CDR3 is TGTGCCACCAGTGACCGAGGACAGGGTCGAGAGACCCAGTACTTC. Translating it yields CATSDRGQGRETQYF.

There are many counts of this clonotype. This chain links TRBV4-3 with TRBJ2-3; 8 bases are a match to TRBD1. Germline CDR1 LGHNA, CDR2 YSLEER. CDR3 length equals 14 residues. The trim removed 11 bases at V and 2 bases at J, leaving 9 bases unmatched. The DNA of the CDR3 is TGCGCCGGGGCCCGGGACAGGAACACAGATACGCAGTATTTT. The encoded protein is CAGARDRNTDTQYF.

A remark on this clonotype: Compared with germline, one end of the junction differs, possibly owing to a read error. J is TRBJ2-1 and V is TRBV6-2 or TRBV6-3; D is possibly TRBD1 or TRBD2 (5 bases each). The length of the CDR3 is 13 residues. Germline assignment: CDR1 MNHEY and CDR2 SVGEGT. The CDR3 spells CACSLLGPNEQFF. CDR3 DNA sequence: TGTGCCTGCAGTTTATTGGGACCCAATGAGCAGTTCTTC.